The rows below give T cell receptor beta chains drawn from one sample of a study of cytomegalovirus exposure and HLA in healthy donors. TCRdb's table, derived via immunoSEQ multiplex PCR, lists solely in-frame clones and lacks some. Found here are some 150,000 clones, nearly 80% of them singletons; the top ten hold roughly 0.7%. Input material: PBMCs. These receptors were obtained from a male donor in good health and CMV-seronegative. CDR3s include the opening cysteine and the closing phenylalanine or tryptophan. The order of the fields is D gene, J gene, clone size, V gene, CDR3 protein, CDR3 DNA. A D gene is named only where the DNA matches it firmly. Not every row has a clone size; where given, it reads once, few, many or a size class.

TRBD1 | TRBJ2-3 | NA | TRBV9 | CASSVRGDRISDTQYF | TGTGCCAGCAGCGTGAGGGGGGACAGGATCTCAGATACGCAGTATTTT
TRBD1 | TRBJ2-3 | NA | TRBV30 | CAWIQGVLDTQYF | TGTGCCTGGATTCAGGGGGTTTTAGATACGCAGTATTTT
NA | TRBJ2-5 | few | TRBV14 | CASSQAGYQETQYF | TGTGCCAGCAGCCAAGCGGGGTACCAAGAGACCCAGTACTTC
NA | TRBJ2-3 | NA | TRBV4-2 | CASSQEGGRGDTQYF | TGTGCCAGCAGCCAAGAAGGGGGACGGGGTGATACGCAGTATTTT
NA | TRBJ1-2 | few | TRBV4-1 | CASSQEIGTAYFYGYTF | TGCGCCAGCAGCCAAGAAATAGGCACAGCTTACTTCTATGGCTACACCTTC
NA | TRBJ1-5 | NA | TRBV2 | CASRQQGTSNQPQHF | TGTGCCAGCAGGCAACAGGGTACTTCAAATCAGCCCCAGCATTTT
TRBD1 | TRBJ1-1 | NA | TRBV19 | CASSNPSFRQGSGSMNTEAFF | TGTGCCAGTAGTAACCCCTCTTTCCGACAGGGATCGGGGTCCATGAACACTGAAGCTTTCTTT
TRBD1 | TRBJ2-1 | NA | TRBV19 | CASSIGQGLYNEQFF | TGTGCCAGTAGTATAGGACAGGGCCTTTACAATGAGCAGTTCTTC
NA | TRBJ2-7 | NA | TRBV6-1 | CASRDSSYEQYF | TGTGCCAGCAGGGACAGTTCCTACGAGCAGTACTTC
TRBD1 | TRBJ1-1 | NA | TRBV29-1 | CSDLGTGNTEAFF | TGCAGCGACCTCGGGACAGGGAACACTGAAGCTTTCTTT
TRBD1 | TRBJ1-2 | NA | TRBV4-1 | CASSLGQGVRLDGYTF | TGCGCCAGCAGCCTCGGACAGGGGGTGAGGCTGGATGGCTACACCTTC
NA | TRBJ2-7 | NA | TRBV7-6 | CASSKQAWGEQYF | TGTGCCAGCAGCAAACAGGCATGGGGAGAGCAGTACTTC
TRBD2 | TRBJ2-2 | NA | TRBV9 | CASSPGLAGVVTGELFF | TGTGCCAGCAGCCCGGGTCTAGCGGGTGTAGTCACCGGGGAGCTGTTTTTT
NA | TRBJ2-3 | NA | TRBV12-5 | CASGLLTRGDTQYF | TGTGCTAGTGGTTTGCTAACACGGGGAGATACGCAGTATTTT
NA | TRBJ1-4 | NA | TRBV5-5 | CASSIGGGFLGNEKLFF | TGTGCCAGCAGCATTGGTGGGGGCTTCTTAGGTAATGAAAAACTGTTTTTT
NA | TRBJ1-2 | NA | TRBV6-5 | CASTPMEGYYGYTF | TGTGCCAGCACCCCAATGGAGGGATACTATGGCTACACCTTC
TRBD1 | TRBJ1-1 | NA | TRBV6-1 | CASKIRGMNTEAFF | TGTGCCAGCAAGATCAGGGGGATGAACACTGAAGCTTTCTTT
NA | TRBJ1-1 | few | TRBV29-1 | CSVVNQGTEAFF | TGCAGCGTTGTCAACCAGGGTACTGAAGCTTTCTTT
NA | TRBJ1-2 | NA | TRBV6-1 | CASSPQGWHGYTF | TGTGCCAGCAGTCCTCAGGGGTGGCATGGCTACACCTTC
TRBD1 | TRBJ1-2 | NA | TRBV4-2 | CASREPGQGLLGYTF | TGTGCCAGCAGGGAACCGGGACAGGGACTCCTCGGCTACACCTTC
NA | TRBJ1-2 | once | TRBV7-8 | CASSSPGGGYGYTF | TGTGCCAGCAGCTCCCCCGGGGGGGGCTATGGCTACACCTTC
NA | TRBJ1-2 | NA | TRBV18 | CASSPDTNYGYTF | TGTGCCAGCTCACCAGACACGAACTATGGCTACACCTTC
NA | TRBJ1-4 | NA | TRBV5-1 | CASSLGDRTTNEKLFF | TGCGCCAGCAGCTTGGGTGACAGGACAACTAATGAAAAACTGTTTTTT
TRBD2 | TRBJ2-3 | NA | TRBV2 | CASSEAGSGGASDTQYF | TGTGCCAGCAGTGAAGCAGGTAGCGGGGGGGCCTCAGATACGCAGTATTTT
TRBD2 | TRBJ2-2 | NA | TRBV7-9 | CASSRTSGGLNTGELFF | TGTGCCAGCAGCCGGACTAGCGGGGGGCTGAACACCGGGGAGCTGTTTTTT
NA | TRBJ1-3 | few | TRBV9 | CASSVGGNSGNTIYF | TGTGCCAGCAGCGTCGGAGGTAACTCTGGAAACACCATATATTTT
NA | TRBJ1-5 | NA | TRBV6-1 | CASSLKTEQPQHF | TGTGCCAGCAGTTTAAAAACAGAGCAACCCCAGCATTTT
TRBD2 | TRBJ2-7 | NA | TRBV18 | CASSPTSGGSYEQYF | TGTGCCAGCTCACCAACTAGCGGGGGCTCCTACGAGCAGTACTTC
NA | TRBJ1-1 | NA | TRBV30 | CAGLVDRDTEAFF | TGTGCCGGACTGGTGGACAGAGACACTGAAGCTTTCTTT
TRBD2 | TRBJ2-2 | NA | TRBV9 | CASSVRAGGRPGGTGELFF | TGTGCCAGCAGCGTCCGAGCGGGAGGGCGCCCGGGGGGAACCGGGGAGCTGTTTTTT
NA | TRBJ2-7 | NA | TRBV5-1 | CASSSSDIRNEQYF | TGCGCCAGCAGCTCCTCGGACATCCGGAACGAGCAGTACTTC
TRBD2 | TRBJ2-1 | NA | TRBV7-9 | CASSPPGLAGLDEQFF | TGTGCCAGCAGCCCCCCGGGACTAGCGGGACTCGATGAGCAGTTCTTC
NA | TRBJ1-4 | few | TRBV7-4 | CASSLGSLSEKLFF | TGTGCCAGCAGCTTAGGGTCATTGAGCGAAAAACTGTTTTTT
TRBD2 | TRBJ2-7 | NA | TRBV29-1 | CSVSLGLAVSYEQYF | TGCAGCGTCAGCCTGGGACTAGCGGTCTCCTACGAGCAGTACTTC